The TCR beta chain under discussion was sequenced for a study of blood T cell repertoires in COVID-19. About the study: T cells, B-cell-depleted T cells, or PBMCs provided the cDNA or gDNA that served as material.

Per the original methods: Using reference gene primer amplification, nucleated cell counts were estimated. The repertoire was sequenced with immunoSEQ multiplex PCR; TCRdb's copy has only in-frame clones and lacks some. V and J calls and clone size are as listed in that table; D and trimming were resolved from the DNA. The data contain tens of thousands of clones, over 75% of them singletons. Trimming cost V 2 bases and J 10 bases, with 15 bases left between them. The CDR3 covers 14 residues. The germline CDR1 and CDR2 sequences are SGHDT and YYEEEE. This clone was seen only once. The TCR originated in an elderly woman with active or convalescent COVID-19. The chain combines TRBV5-6 with TRBJ1-4; maybe TRBD1 (5 bases). The sequenced sample was peripheral blood. The CDR3 sequence is CASSFIREQGKLFF. The CDR3 coding sequence is TGTGCCAGCAGCTTCATCCGGGAGCAGGGAAAACTGTTTTTT.